The 5 T cell receptor beta chains in this list originate from one sample, sequenced in a study of cytomegalovirus exposure and HLA in healthy donors. The assay was immunoSEQ multiplex PCR, and TCRdb's table has in-frame clones only and misses some. The top ten hold about 1.5% of the sample, which has 45,000 to 65,000 clones, just over 90% seen once. Sequenced material: PBMCs. These receptors were taken from a woman between 18 and 29 years old in good health and CMV-seropositive.

This rearrangement joins TRBV6-5 to TRBJ1-6; weak D call: TRBD1 (6 bases). V was cut by 6 bases and J by 9 bases, with 18 bases left in between. Germline CDR1 and CDR2: MNHEY and SVGAGI. The length of the CDR3 is 15 residues. The CDR3: CASSGGTGLVSPLHF. The CDR3 region has the DNA TGTGCCAGCAGCGGAGGTACAGGGTTAGTTTCACCCCTCCACTTT.

This clone was recorded a few times. This chain connects TRBV10-3 to TRBJ2-7, with 12 bases matching TRBD2. This CDR3 region has 14 residues. Germline CDR1 ENHRY, CDR2 SYGVKD. V lost 11 bases to trimming and J lost 2 bases; unmatched junction nucleotides: 7. The DNA of the CDR3 is TGTGCCGCCGGACTAGCGGGGAGCACCTACGAGCAGTACTTC. It specifies CAAGLAGSTYEQYF.

The chain links TRBV27 to TRBJ2-1; 12 positions agree with TRBD2. With 5 bases clipped from V and 2 bases from J, the junction kept 1 base outside the gene matches. There are 15 residues in the CDR3. From germline, CDR1 is MNHEY and CDR2 SMNVEV (reference sequence). CDR3 in amino acids: CASSRTSGAYNEQFF. The CDR3 coding sequence is TGTGCCAGCAGTCGGACTAGCGGGGCCTACAATGAGCAGTTCTTC.

The genes are TRBV30 and TRBJ2-5; D is uncertain. Trimming removed 4 bases from V and 1 base from J, with 10 bases in between. The CDR3 totals 13 residues. Germline CDR1 is GTSNPN and CDR2 is SVGIG (reference sequence). The CDR3 nucleotides read TGTGCCTGGAATATTGGCTTCCAAGAGACCCAGTACTTC. Protein product: CAWNIGFQETQYF.

V gene TRBV6-1 combines with J gene TRBJ1-5; 9 bases are a match to TRBD1. CDR3 length equals 15 residues. V shed 0 bases, J shed 7 bases, and the junction held 4 bases outside the gene matches. In germline, CDR1 is MNHNS, CDR2 SASEGT. CDR3 sequence (DNA): TGTGCCAGCAGTGAAGCAACAGGGGGCAGCCAGCCCCAGCATTTT. Residues: CASSEATGGSQPQHF.